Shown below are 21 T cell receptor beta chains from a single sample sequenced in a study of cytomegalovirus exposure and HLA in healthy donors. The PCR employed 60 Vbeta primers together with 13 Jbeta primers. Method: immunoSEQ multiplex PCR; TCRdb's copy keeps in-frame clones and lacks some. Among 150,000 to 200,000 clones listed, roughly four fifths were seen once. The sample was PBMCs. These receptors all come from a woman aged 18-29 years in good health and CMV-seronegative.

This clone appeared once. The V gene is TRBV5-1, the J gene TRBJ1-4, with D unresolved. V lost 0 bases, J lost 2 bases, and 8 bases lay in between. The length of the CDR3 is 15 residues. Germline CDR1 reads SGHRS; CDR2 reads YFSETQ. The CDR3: CASSLGYVTNEKLFF. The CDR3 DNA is TGCGCCAGCAGCTTGGGTTATGTGACTAATGAAAAACTGTTTTTT.

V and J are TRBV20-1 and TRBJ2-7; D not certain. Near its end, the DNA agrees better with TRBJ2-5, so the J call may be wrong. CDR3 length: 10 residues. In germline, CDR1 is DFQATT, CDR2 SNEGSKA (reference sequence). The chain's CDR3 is CSAHLETQYF. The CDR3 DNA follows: TGCAGTGCCCATCTAGAGACCCAGTACTTC.

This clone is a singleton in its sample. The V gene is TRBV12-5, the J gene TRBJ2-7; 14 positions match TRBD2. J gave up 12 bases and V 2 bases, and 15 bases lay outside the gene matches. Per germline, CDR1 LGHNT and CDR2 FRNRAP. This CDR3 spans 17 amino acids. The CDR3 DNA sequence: TGTGCTAGTGGTTTGTCTGGGGAGGGGACTAGCGGGGGATTAAGGTACGTC. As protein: CASGLSGEGTSGGLRYV.

CDR3 amino acids: CASSQEAPSGSEDEQFF. CDR3 in DNA: TGTGCCAGCAGCCAAGAAGCCCCTAGCGGGAGTGAAGATGAGCAGTTCTTC. The chain recombines TRBV4-2 with TRBJ2-1; 10 nucleotides match TRBD2. Per germline, CDR1 LGHNA and CDR2 YNFKEQ. V was pared by 0 bases and J by 8 bases, with 10 bases of the junction left unmatched. This CDR3 has 17 residues.

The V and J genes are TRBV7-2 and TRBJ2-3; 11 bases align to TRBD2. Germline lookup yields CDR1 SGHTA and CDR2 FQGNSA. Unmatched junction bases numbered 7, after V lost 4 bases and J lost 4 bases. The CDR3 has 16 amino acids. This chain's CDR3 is CASSSQAGLAADTQYF. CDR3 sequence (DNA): TGTGCCAGCAGCTCTCAAGCGGGACTAGCGGCAGATACGCAGTATTTT.

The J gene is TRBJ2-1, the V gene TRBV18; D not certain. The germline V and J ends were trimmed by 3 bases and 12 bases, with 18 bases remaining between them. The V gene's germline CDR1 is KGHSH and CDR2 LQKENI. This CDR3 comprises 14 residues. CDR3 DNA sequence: TGTGCCAGCTCACCTAGCACGTCCAGTTCTAGGCAGTTCTTC. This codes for CASSPSTSSSRQFF.

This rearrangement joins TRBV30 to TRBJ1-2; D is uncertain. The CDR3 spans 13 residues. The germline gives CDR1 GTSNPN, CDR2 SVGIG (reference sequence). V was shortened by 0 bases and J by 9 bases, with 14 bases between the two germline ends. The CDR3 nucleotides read TGTGCCTGGAGTGTGGCTGCCTTCGAAAGCTACACCTTC. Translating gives CAWSVAAFESYTF.

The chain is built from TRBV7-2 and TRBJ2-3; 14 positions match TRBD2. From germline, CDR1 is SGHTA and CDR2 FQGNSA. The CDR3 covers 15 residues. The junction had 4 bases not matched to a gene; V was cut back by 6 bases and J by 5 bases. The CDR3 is CASSPGLAGEDTQYF. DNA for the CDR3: TGTGCCAGCAGTCCGGGACTAGCGGGAGAAGATACGCAGTATTTT.

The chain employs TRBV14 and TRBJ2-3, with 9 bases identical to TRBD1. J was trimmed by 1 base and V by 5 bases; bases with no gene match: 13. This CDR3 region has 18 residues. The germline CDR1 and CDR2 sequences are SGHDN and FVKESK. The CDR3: CASSDTGGRLVGTDTQYF. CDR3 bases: TGTGCCAGCAGCGATACAGGGGGCCGCCTCGTCGGCACAGATACGCAGTATTTT. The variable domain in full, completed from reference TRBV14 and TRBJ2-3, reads EAGVTQFPSHSVIEKGQTVTLRCDPISGHDNLYWYRRVMGKEIKFLLHFVKESKQDESGMPNNRFLAERTGGTYSTLKVQPAELEDSGVYFCASSDTGGRLVGTDTQYFGPGTRLTVL.

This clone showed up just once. CDR3 in DNA: TGTGCCAGCAGTACACAGGGGGCCGAATCAGATACGCAGTATTTT. It codes for CASSTQGAESDTQYF. The chain carries TRBV28 and TRBJ2-3; 9 bases are a match to TRBD1. Germline V gives CDR1 MDHEN, CDR2 SYDVKM. Germline trimming cut 5 bases from V and 4 bases from J; bases unmatched to any gene: 7. This CDR3 comprises 15 residues.

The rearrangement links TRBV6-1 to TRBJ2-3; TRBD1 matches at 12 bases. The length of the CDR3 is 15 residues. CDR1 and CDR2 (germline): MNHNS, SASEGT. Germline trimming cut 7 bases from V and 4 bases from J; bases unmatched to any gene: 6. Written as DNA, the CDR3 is TGTGCCAGCATAAGGGGACAGGGGGCCGCAGATACGCAGTATTTT. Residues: CASIRGQGAADTQYF.

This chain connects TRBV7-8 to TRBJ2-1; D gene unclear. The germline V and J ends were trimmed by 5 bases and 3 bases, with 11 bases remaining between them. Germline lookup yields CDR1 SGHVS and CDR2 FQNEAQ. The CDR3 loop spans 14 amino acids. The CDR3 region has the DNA TGTGCCAGCAGCCCGCTGAGAAGCTACAATGAGCAGTTCTTC. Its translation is CASSPLRSYNEQFF. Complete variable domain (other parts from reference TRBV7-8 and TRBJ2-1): GAGVSQSPRYKVAKRGQDVALRCDPISGHVSLFWYQQALGQGPEFLTYFQNEAQLDKSGLPSDRFFAERPEGSVSTLKIQRTQQEDSAVYLCASSPLRSYNEQFFGPGTRLTVL.

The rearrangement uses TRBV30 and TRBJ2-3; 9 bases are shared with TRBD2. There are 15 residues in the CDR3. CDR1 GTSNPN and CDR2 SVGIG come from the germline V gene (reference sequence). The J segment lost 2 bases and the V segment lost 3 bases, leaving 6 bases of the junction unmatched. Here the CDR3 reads CAWSILAGNTDTQYF. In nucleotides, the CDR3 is TGTGCCTGGAGCATCCTAGCGGGGAACACAGATACGCAGTATTTT.

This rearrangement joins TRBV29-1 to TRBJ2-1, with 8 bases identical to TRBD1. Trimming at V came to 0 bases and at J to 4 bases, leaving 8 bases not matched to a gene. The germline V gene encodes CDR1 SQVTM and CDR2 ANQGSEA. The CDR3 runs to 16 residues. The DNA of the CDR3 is TGCAGCGTTGAAGATCTTTCGGACAGGGAATACAATGAGCAGTTCTTC. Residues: CSVEDLSDREYNEQFF.

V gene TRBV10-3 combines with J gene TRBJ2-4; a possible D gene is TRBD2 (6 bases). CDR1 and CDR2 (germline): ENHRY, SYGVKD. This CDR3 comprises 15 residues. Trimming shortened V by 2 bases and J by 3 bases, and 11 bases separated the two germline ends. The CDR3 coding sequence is TGTGCCATCAGTGAGGCTAGCGCAGGCAAAAACATTCAGTACTTC. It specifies CAISEASAGKNIQYF.

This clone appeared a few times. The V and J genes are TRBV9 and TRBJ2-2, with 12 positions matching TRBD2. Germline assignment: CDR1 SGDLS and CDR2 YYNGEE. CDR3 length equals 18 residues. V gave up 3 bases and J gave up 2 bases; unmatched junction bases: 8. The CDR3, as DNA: TGTGCCAGCAGCGATCTAGCGGGAGGGGGGCCTAACACCGGGGAGCTGTTTTTT. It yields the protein CASSDLAGGGPNTGELFF. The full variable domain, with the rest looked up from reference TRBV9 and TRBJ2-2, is DSGVTQTPKHLITATGQRVTLRCSPRSGDLSVYWYQQSLDQGLQFLIQYYNGEERAKGNILERFSAQQFPDLHSELNLSSLELGDSALYFCASSDLAGGGPNTGELFFGEGSRLTVL.

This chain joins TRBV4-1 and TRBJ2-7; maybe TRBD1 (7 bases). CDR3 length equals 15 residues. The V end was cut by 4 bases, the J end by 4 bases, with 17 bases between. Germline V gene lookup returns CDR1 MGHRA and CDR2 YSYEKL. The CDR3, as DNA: TGCGCCAGCAGCCCTACCCCCAGGGGGGAATACGAGCAGTACTTC. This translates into CASSPTPRGEYEQYF.

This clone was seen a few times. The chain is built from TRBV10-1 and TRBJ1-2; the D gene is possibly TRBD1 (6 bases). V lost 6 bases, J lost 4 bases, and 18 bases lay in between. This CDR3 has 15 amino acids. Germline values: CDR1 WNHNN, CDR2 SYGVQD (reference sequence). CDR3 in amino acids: CASSRLRTAGYGYTF. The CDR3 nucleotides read TGCGCCAGCAGCCGCCTAAGGACAGCAGGCTATGGCTACACCTTC.

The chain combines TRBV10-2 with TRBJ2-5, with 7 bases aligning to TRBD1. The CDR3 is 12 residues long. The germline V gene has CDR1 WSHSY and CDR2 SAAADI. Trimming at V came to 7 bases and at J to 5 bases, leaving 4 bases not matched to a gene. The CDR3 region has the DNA TGCGCCAGCAACGGACAGGCTGAGACCCAGTACTTC. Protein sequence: CASNGQAETQYF.

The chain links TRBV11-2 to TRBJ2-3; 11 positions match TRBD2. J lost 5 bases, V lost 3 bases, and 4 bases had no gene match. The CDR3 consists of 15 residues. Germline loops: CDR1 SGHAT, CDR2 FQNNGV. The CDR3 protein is CASSLVGLAGDTQYF. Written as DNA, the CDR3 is TGTGCCAGCAGCTTGGTAGGACTAGCGGGAGATACGCAGTATTTT.

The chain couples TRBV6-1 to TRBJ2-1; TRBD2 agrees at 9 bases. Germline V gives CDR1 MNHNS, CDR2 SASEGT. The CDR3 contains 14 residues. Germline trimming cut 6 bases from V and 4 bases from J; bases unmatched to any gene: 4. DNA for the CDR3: TGTGCCAGCAGGAGCGGGAGGTCTTACAATGAGCAGTTCTTC. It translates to CASRSGRSYNEQFF.